A single sample is the source of the 18 T cell receptor beta chains below, sequenced in a study of prognosis after radiotherapy for stage I lung cancer. Genomic DNA yielded TCR beta CDR3, amplified by two-round multiplex PCR. First-round PCR used primers specific to each TRBV and TRBJ gene. Using its own MiXCR run on the multiplex PCR reads, TCRdb lists one record per CDR3 protein. The table records approximately 18,000 distinct CDR3 sequences, about 17% of them present only once. Sequencing was performed on PBMCs, taken before or after stereotactic body radiation therapy (not recorded which). Source of these receptors: a donor of 50 years or more with non-small cell lung cancer.

This clonotype was picked up many times. The V gene is TRBV7-9, the J gene TRBJ1-6; 8 bases match TRBD1. Trimming took 5 bases from V and 4 from J; bases not matched to a gene: 7. CDR3 length equals 16 residues. CDR1 is SEHNR and CDR2 is FQNEAQ in the germline V gene (reference sequence). The CDR3, as DNA: TGTGCCAGCAGCCAAGGACAGGGCTTTTATAATTCACCCCTCCACTTT. Translating it yields CASSQGQGFYNSPLHF.

In its sample, this clonotype was seen many times. The chain has TRBV5-1 and TRBJ2-2; no clear D. The CDR3 covers 14 residues. V was trimmed by 0 bases and J by 5 bases, leaving 8 bases between them. Germline V gives CDR1 SGHRS, CDR2 YFSETQ. In nucleotides, the CDR3 is TGCGCCAGCAGCTTGGCCCTGGGTACCGGGGAGCTGTTTTTT. It encodes CASSLALGTGELFF.

The table lists this clonotype with many counts. J is TRBJ2-5 and V is TRBV20-1, with 8 bases lining up with TRBD2. The CDR3 spans 14 residues. Germline assignment: CDR1 DFQATT and CDR2 SNEGSKA (reference sequence). V trimming: 1 base; J trimming: 4 bases; junction bases outside the gene matches: 5. The CDR3 DNA reads as TGCAGTGCTAGAGTTATCGGGAGGGGAGAGACCCAGTACTTC. Its translation is CSARVIGRGETQYF.

As regards this clonotype: In this CDR3 the conserved last residue, phenylalanine or tryptophan, is missing, so a read error is likely. V is TRBV27 and J is TRBJ1-1; no definite D call. CDR1 is MNHEY, CDR2 SMNVEV, per germline (reference sequence). The CDR3 has 16 residues. V dropped 2 bases and J dropped 1 base, with 14 bases sitting between them. The CDR3, as DNA: TGTGCCAGCAGTTTAGTGGCGTGGAGAGGGAACACTGAAGCTTTCCTT. This translates into CASSLVAWRGNTEAFL.

This clonotype was observed many times. V usage is TRBV10-2 and J usage is TRBJ2-7, with TRBD2 identical over 7 bases. CDR3 length: 14 amino acids. Looked up from germline, CDR1 is WSHSY and CDR2 is SAAADI. J was trimmed by 0 bases and V by 4 bases; bases with no gene match: 3. The CDR3 bases are TGCGCCAGCAGTGTCGGGGGGAGCTCCTACGAGCAGTACGTC. Its protein is CASSVGGSSYEQYV.

This clonotype was recorded at least ten times. The chain links TRBV18 to TRBJ1-4; D unresolved. This CDR3 is 15 amino acids long. CDR1 and CDR2 from the germline V gene are KGHSH and LQKENI. Trimming removed 6 bases at V and 4 bases at J, with 15 bases between. CDR3 nucleotides: TGTGCCAGCTCTCATACGGGTAAGCATAATGAAAAACTGTTTTTT. It codes for CASSHTGKHNEKLFF.

This clonotype occurred many times. This rearrangement joins TRBV13 to TRBJ2-1; D is uncertain. The CDR3 contains 12 residues. Looked up from germline, CDR1 is PRHDT and CDR2 is FYEKMQ (reference sequence). Trimming took off 0 bases at V and 7 bases at J, with 4 bases between the two ends. The CDR3 protein is CASSLGFNEQFF. CDR3 in DNA: TGTGCCAGCAGCTTAGGATTTAATGAGCAGTTCTTC.

This clonotype was seen repeatedly, ten times or more. The chain combines TRBV5-1 with TRBJ2-7; TRBD2 matches at 7 bases. V was clipped by 5 bases and J by 6 bases; unmatched bases: 5. Germline V gives CDR1 SGHRS, CDR2 YFSETQ. The CDR3 length is 12 residues. CDR3 bases: TGCGCCAGCAGGGGGACGGGGGGCGAGCAGTACGTC. This sequence encodes CASRGTGGEQYV.

In this sample, this clonotype turned up many times. This chain uses TRBV30 with TRBJ1-4, with a weak D call TRBD1 (6 bases). The germline V gene has CDR1 GTSNPN and CDR2 SVGIG (reference sequence). CDR3 length: 16 residues. Trimming pared 0 bases from V and 1 base from J, leaving 12 bases between. The CDR3 spells CAWSVLLGGTNEKLFF. Written as DNA, the CDR3 is TGTGCCTGGAGTGTACTCTTAGGGGGAACTAATGAAAAACTGTTTTTT.

This chain connects TRBV10-3 to TRBJ1-4, with D maybe TRBD1 (6 bases). The CDR3 is 14 residues long. Germline values: CDR1 ENHRY, CDR2 SYGVKD. The V gene lost 10 bases and the J gene lost 4 bases, with 16 bases spanning the gap. The CDR3 region is CATRLQGVNEKLFF. The CDR3 nucleotides are TGTGCCACACGACTACAGGGCGTTAATGAAAAACTGTTTTTT.

This clonotype has at least ten counts. The chain joins TRBV4-2 to TRBJ1-1, with D hard to call. Germline V gene sequence: CDR1 LGHNA, CDR2 YNFKEQ. This CDR3 is 15 amino acids long. V lost 0 bases and J lost 0, with 8 bases in between. CDR3 in DNA: TGTGCCAGCAGCCAAGAAGGTAGTATGAACACTGAAGCTTTCTTT. Its protein is CASSQEGSMNTEAFF.

This clonotype was counted many times. The CDR3 nucleotides read TGCGCCAGCAGCTCTTCTGGGGGGACCGATGGCTACACCTTC. It specifies CASSSSGGTDGYTF. The V gene is TRBV5-1, the J gene TRBJ1-2; D possibly corresponds to TRBD1 (5 bases). Germline V gene sequence: CDR1 SGHRS, CDR2 YFSETQ. V was clipped by 3 bases and J by 6 bases, with 15 bases between them. The CDR3 covers 14 residues.

In the case of this clonotype: A far larger clone is just one base off, so this is likely a read error. This CDR3 fails to terminate in the conserved phenylalanine or tryptophan, so it likely reflects a read error. This chain uses TRBV6-9 with TRBJ2-7, with 12 nucleotides matching TRBD2. This CDR3 comprises 15 residues. Germline assignment: CDR1 MNHGY and CDR2 SVAAGI. Germline trimming cut 5 bases from V and 3 bases from J; bases unmatched to any gene: 5. DNA for the CDR3: TGTGCCAGCAGTGCTGGACTAGCGGGGAACTACGAGCAGTACCTC. This codes for CASSAGLAGNYEQYL.

This clonotype was counted many times. The junction departs from the called germline gene at one end, perhaps through a read error. This chain links TRBV6-1 with TRBJ2-2; D unclear. The germline V gene encodes CDR1 MNHNS and CDR2 SASEGT. The CDR3 runs to 13 residues. The CDR3 DNA reads as TGCGCCAGCAGTGTTAGCCAAACCGGGGAGCTGTTTTTT. Translation: CASSVSQTGELFF.

This clonotype was detected many times. The chain combines TRBV12-3 or TRBV12-4 with TRBJ1-1; D is unresolved. V lost 0 bases and J lost 4, with 12 bases in between. The CDR3 contains 15 residues. The CDR3 reads CASSLALIGSTEAFF. CDR3 nucleotide sequence: TGTGCCAGCAGTTTAGCGCTAATTGGCAGCACTGAAGCTTTCTTT.

Many counts were recorded for this clonotype. V is TRBV18 and J is TRBJ1-1, with D maybe TRBD1 (6 bases). Per the germline V gene, CDR1 is KGHSH and CDR2 is LQKENI. The CDR3 sequence is 15 residues long. The germline V and J ends were trimmed by 6 bases and 6 bases, with 20 bases remaining between them. CDR3 sequence (DNA): TGTGCCAGCTCGGGCGGACAGACCGCTGGCGCTGAAGCTTTCTTT. It translates to CASSGGQTAGAEAFF.

This clonotype was observed many times. The rearrangement uses TRBV7-9 and TRBJ1-2; D may be TRBD1 (5 bases). With 3 bases removed from V and 2 bases from J, the gap between germline ends came to 16 bases. CDR3 length: 16 residues. Per germline, CDR1 SEHNR and CDR2 FQNEAQ (reference sequence). The CDR3 spells CASSFPSYGDNYGYTF. CDR3 nucleotide sequence: TGTGCCAGCAGCTTCCCCAGTTATGGGGACAACTATGGCTACACCTTC.

This clonotype was recorded many times. At one end the junction does not follow the germline gene, possibly because of a read error. The CDR3 here is CASSPGPRAGELFF. In DNA, the CDR3 is TGTGCTAGCAGCCCTGGACCCCGCGCCGGGGAGCTGTTTTTT. The rearrangement uses TRBV7-7 and TRBJ2-2, with D hard to call. This CDR3 contains 14 residues. CDR1 and CDR2 (germline): SSHAT, FNYEAQ (reference sequence). Looking up the rest from reference TRBV7-7 and TRBJ2-2 gives the full variable domain: GAGVSQSPRYKVTKRGQDVTLRCDPISSHATLYWYQQALGQGPEFLTYFNYEAQPDKSGLPSDRFSAERPEGSISTLTIQRTEQRDSAMYRCASSPGPRAGELFFGEGSRLTVL.